This TCR beta chain is drawn from a study of T-cell memory formation after mild COVID-19. Study at large: The TCR clusters were mostly specific to one donor. Findings and caveats of the study: Pre-infection memory contained some responding clones, which suggested that cross-reactive memory had joined.

Remarks on this clonotype: What it binds is unknown.

The CDR3 runs to 14 residues. The V gene lost 4 bases and the J gene lost 2 bases, with 13 bases spanning the gap. In germline, CDR1 is SGHRS, CDR2 YFSETQ. TCRdb itself ran the 5' RACE reads through MiXCR, one entry per CDR3 protein. In the table there are 910 or so distinct CDR3 sequences, roughly 48% of which are singletons. The TCR was taken from an adult who had mild COVID-19 (a few samples of this study predate the infection). Cell type and time point are not known. The J gene is TRBJ2-7, the V gene TRBV5-1; possibly TRBD1 for D (5 bases). Sequences were obtained from PBMCs or a T cell subset sorted from them (not recorded which). The CDR3 sequence is CASSPQGPPYEQYF. The CDR3 coding sequence is TGCGCCAGCAGCCCCCAGGGTCCCCCCTACGAGCAGTACTTC.